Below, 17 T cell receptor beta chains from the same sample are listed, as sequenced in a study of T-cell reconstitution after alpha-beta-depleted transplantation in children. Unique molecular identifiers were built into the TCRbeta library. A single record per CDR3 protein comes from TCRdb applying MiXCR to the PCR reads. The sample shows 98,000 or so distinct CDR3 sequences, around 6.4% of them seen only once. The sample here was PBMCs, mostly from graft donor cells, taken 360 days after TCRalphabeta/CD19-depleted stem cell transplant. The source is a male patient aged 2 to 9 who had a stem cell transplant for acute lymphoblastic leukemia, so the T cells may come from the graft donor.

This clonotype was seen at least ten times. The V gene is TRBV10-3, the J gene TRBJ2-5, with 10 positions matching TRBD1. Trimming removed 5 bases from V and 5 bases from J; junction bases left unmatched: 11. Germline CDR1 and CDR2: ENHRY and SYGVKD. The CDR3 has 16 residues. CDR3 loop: CAISPNRDRGDETQYF. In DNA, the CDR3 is TGTGCCATCAGTCCCAATCGGGACAGGGGAGACGAGACCCAGTACTTC.

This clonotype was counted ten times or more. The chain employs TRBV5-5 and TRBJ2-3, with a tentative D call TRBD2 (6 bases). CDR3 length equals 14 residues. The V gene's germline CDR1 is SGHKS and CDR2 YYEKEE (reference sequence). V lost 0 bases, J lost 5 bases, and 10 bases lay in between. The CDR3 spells CASSLGRGIDTQYF. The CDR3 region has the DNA TGTGCCAGCAGCTTGGGGCGGGGAATAGATACGCAGTATTTT.

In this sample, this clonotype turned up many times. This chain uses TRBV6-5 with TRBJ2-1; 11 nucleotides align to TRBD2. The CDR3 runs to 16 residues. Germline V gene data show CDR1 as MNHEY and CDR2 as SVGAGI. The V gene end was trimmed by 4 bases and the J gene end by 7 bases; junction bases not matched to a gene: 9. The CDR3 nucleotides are TGTGCCAGCAGTTCCATACTAGCGGGAGTGGGAAATGAGCAGTTCTTC. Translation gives CASSSILAGVGNEQFF.

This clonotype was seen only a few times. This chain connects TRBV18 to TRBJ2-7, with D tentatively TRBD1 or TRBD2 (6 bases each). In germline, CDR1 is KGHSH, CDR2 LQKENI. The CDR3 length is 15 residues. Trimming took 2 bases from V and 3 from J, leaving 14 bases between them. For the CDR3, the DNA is TGTGCCAGCTCACCATGGGGGGCTGTTAGCTACGAGCAGTACTTC. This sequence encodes CASSPWGAVSYEQYF.

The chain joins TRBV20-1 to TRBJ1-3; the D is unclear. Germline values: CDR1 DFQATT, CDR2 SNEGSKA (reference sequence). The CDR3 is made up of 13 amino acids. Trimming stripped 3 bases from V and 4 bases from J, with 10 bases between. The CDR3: CSARAGKGNTIYF. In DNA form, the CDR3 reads TGCAGTGCTAGGGCGGGGAAAGGAAACACCATATATTTT.

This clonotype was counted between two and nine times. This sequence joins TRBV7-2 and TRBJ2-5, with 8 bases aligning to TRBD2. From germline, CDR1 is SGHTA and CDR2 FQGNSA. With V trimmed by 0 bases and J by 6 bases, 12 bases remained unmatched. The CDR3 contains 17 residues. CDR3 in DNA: TGTGCCAGCAGCTTAGCGTTTCGGGAGGGGGATCGAAAGACCCAGTACTTC. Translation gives CASSLAFREGDRKTQYF.

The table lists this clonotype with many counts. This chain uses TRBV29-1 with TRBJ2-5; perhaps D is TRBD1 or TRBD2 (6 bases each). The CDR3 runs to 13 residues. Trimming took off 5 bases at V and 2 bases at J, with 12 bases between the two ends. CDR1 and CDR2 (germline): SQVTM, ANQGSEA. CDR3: CSVPGGGQETQYF. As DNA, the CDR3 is TGCAGCGTTCCCGGGGGCGGACAAGAGACCCAGTACTTC. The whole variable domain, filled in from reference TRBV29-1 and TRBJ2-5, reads SAVISQKPSRDICQRGTSLTIQCQVDSQVTMMFWYRQQPGQSLTLIATANQGSEATYESGFVIDKFPISRPNLTFSTLTVSNMSPEDSSIYLCSVPGGGQETQYFGPGTRLLVL.

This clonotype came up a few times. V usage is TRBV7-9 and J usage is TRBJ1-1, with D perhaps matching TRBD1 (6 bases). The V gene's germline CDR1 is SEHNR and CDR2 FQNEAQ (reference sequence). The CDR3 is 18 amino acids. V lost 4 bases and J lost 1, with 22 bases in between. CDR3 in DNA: TGTGCCAGCAGCTCTCCCTCCGCGACCAAGGGGGAGAACACTGAAGCTTTCTTT. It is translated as CASSSPSATKGENTEAFF.

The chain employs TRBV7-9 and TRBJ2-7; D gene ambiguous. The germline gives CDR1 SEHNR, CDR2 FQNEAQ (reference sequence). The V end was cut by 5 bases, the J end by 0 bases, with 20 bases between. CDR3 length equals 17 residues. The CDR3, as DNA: TGTGCCAGCAGCCTTTCCCCATTGGGTCCGAGCTCCTACGAGCAGTACTTC. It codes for CASSLSPLGPSSYEQYF.

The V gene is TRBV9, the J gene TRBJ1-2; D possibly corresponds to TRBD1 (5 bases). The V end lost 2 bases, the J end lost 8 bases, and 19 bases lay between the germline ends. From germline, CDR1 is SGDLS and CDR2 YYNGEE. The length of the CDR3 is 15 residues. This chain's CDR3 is CASSVGTERRGGYTF. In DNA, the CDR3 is TGTGCCAGCAGCGTGGGAACGGAGAGGAGGGGAGGCTACACCTTC. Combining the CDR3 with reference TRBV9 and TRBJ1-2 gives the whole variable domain DSGVTQTPKHLITATGQRVTLRCSPRSGDLSVYWYQQSLDQGLQFLIQYYNGEERAKGNILERFSAQQFPDLHSELNLSSLELGDSALYFCASSVGTERRGGYTFGSGTRLTVV.

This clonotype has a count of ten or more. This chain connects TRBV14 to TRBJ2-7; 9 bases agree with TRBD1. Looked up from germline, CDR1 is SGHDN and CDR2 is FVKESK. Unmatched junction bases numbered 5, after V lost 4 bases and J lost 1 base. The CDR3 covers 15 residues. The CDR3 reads CASSLYDRGSYEQYF. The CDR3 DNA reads TGTGCCAGCAGCCTCTACGACAGGGGGTCCTACGAGCAGTACTTC.

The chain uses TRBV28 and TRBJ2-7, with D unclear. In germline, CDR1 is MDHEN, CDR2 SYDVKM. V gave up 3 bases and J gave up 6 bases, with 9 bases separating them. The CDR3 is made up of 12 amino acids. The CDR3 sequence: CASSLSAREQYF. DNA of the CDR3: TGTGCCAGCAGTTTGTCGGCTCGCGAGCAGTACTTC.

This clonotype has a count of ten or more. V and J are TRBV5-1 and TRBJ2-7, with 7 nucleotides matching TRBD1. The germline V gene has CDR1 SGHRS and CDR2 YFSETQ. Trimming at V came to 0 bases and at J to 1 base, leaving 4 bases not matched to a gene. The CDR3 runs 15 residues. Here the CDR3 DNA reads TGCGCCAGCAGCTTGGTGGTGACAGGGTCCTACGAGCAGTACTTC. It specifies CASSLVVTGSYEQYF.

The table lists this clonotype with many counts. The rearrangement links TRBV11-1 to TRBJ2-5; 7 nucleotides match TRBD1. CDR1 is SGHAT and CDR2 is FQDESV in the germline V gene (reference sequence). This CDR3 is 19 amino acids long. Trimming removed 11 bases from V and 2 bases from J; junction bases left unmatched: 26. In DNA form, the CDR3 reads TGTGCCGGTGGCCTCTCCGGGACAGAAACGATAGCCACTCAAGAGACCCAGTACTTC. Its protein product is CAGGLSGTETIATQETQYF.

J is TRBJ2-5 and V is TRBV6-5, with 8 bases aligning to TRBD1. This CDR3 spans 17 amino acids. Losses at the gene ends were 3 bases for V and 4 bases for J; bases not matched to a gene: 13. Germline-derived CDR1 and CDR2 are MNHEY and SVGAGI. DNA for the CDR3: TGTGCCAGCAGTTATCGTGCGGGCAGGGGGCTAGGAGAGACCCAGTACTTC. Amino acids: CASSYRAGRGLGETQYF.

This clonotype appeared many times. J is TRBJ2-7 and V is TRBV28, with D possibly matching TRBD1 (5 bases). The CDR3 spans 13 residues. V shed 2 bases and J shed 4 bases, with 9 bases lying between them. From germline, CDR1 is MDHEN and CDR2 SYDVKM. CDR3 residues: CASSLGHPYEQYF. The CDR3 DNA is TGTGCCAGCAGTTTAGGACACCCTTACGAGCAGTACTTC.

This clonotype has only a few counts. The CDR3 protein is CASSFSSSGGLTYEQYF. The DNA of the CDR3 is TGTGCCAGCAGCTTTTCGTCTAGCGGGGGCCTAACCTACGAGCAGTACTTC. The gene calls are TRBV11-1 and TRBJ2-7; 10 nucleotides match TRBD2. Germline loops: CDR1 SGHAT, CDR2 FQDESV (reference sequence). CDR3 length: 17 residues. Unmatched junction bases numbered 10, after V lost 3 bases and J lost 2 bases.